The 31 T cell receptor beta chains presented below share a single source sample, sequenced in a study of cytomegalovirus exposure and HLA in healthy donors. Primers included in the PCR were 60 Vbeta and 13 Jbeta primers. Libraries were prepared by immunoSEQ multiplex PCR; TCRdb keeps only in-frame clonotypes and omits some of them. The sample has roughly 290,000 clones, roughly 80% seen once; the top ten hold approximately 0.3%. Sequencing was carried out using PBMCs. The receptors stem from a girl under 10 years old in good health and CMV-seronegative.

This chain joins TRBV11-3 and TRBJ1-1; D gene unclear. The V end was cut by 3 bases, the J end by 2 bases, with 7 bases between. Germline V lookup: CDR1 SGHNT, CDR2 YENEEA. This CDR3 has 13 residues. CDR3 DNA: TGTGCCAGCAGCTTTAACAGAAACACTGAAGCTTTCTTT. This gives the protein CASSFNRNTEAFF.

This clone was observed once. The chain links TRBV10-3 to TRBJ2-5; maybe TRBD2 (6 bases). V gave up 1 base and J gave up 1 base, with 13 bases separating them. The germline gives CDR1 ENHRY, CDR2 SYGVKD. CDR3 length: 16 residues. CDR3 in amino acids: CAISEFRTTIQETQYF. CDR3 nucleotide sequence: TGTGCCATCAGTGAGTTTAGGACTACCATCCAAGAGACCCAGTACTTC.

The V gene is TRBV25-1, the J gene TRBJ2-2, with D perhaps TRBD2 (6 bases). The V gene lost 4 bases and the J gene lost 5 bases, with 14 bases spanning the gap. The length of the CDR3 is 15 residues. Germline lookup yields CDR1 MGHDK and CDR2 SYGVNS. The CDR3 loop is CASSAPAGGTGELFF. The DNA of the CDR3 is TGTGCCAGCAGTGCACCCGCCGGGGGAACCGGGGAGCTGTTTTTT.

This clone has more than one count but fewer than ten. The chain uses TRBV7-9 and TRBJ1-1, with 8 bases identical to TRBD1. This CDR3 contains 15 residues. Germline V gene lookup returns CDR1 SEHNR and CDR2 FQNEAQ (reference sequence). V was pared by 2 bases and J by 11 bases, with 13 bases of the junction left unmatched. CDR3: CASSLSSTGGERAFF. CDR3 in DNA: TGTGCCAGCAGCTTATCAAGTACAGGGGGGGAACGCGCTTTCTTT.

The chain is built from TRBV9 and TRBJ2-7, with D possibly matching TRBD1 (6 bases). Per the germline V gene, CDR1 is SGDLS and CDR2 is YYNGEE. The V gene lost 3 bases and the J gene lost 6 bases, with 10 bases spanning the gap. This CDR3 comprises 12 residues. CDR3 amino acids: CASSGTGSEQYF. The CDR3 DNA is TGTGCCAGCAGCGGTACAGGGTCCGAGCAGTACTTC.

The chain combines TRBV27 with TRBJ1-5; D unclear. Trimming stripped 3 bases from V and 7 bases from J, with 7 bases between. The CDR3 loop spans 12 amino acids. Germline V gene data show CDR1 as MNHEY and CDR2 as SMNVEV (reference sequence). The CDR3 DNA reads TGTGCCAGCAGTTTGGCAGGACAGCCCCAGCATTTT. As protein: CASSLAGQPQHF.

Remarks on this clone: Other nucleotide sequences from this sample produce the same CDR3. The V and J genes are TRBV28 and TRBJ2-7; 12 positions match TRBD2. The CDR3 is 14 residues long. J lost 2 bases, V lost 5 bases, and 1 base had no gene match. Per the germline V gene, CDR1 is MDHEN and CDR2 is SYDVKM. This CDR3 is CASSRTSGAYEQYF. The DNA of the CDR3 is TGTGCCAGCAGTAGGACTAGCGGGGCCTACGAGCAGTACTTC. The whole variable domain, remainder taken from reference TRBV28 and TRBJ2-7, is DVKVTQSSRYLVKRTGEKVFLECVQDMDHENMFWYRQDPGLGLRLIYFSYDVKMKEKGDIPEGYSVSREKKERFSLILESASTNQTSMYLCASSRTSGAYEQYFGPGTRLTVT.

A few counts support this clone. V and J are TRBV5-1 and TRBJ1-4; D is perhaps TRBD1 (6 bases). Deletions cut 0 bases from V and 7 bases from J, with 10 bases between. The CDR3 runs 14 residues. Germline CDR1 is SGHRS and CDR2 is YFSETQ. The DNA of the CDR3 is TGCGCCAGCAGCTTGGTGCAGGGGAGTGAAAAACTGTTTTTT. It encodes CASSLVQGSEKLFF.

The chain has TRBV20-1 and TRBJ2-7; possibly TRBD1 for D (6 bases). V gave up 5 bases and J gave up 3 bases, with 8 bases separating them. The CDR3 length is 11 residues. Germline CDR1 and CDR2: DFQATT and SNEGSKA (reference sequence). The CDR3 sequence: CSAYRDYEQYF. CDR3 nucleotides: TGCAGTGCTTACAGGGACTACGAGCAGTACTTC.

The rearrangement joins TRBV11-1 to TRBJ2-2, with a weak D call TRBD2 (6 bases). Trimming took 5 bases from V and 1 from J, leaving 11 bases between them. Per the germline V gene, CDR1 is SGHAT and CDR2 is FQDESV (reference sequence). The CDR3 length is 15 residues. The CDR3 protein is CASSRGGGNTGELFF. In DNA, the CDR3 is TGTGCCAGCAGCCGGGGAGGCGGGAACACCGGGGAGCTGTTTTTT.

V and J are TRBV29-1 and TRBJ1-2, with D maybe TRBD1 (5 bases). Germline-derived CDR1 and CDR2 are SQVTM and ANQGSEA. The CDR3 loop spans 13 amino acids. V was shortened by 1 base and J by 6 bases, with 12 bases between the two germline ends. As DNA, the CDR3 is TGCAGCGTTGAAGGCCGGACAAGGGATGGCTACACCTTC. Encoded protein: CSVEGRTRDGYTF.

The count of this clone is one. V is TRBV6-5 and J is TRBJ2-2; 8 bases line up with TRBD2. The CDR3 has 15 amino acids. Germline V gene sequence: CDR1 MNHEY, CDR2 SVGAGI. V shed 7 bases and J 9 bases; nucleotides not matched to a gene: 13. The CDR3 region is CASMGSGGPTWELFF. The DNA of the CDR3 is TGTGCCAGCATGGGATCGGGGGGGCCCACATGGGAGCTGTTTTTT.

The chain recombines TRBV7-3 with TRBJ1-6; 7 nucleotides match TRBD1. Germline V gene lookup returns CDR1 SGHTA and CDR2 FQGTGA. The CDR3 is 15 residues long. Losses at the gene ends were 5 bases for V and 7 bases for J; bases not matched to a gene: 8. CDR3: CASSRTGTVNSPLHF. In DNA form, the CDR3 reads TGTGCCAGCAGCCGGACCGGGACAGTCAATTCACCCCTCCACTTT.

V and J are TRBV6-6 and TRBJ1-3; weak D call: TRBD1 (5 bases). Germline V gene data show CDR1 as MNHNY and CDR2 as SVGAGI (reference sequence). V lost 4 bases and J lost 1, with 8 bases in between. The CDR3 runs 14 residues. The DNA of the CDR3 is TGTGCCAGCAGTTCAGGGTATTCTGGAAACACCATATATTTT. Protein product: CASSSGYSGNTIYF.

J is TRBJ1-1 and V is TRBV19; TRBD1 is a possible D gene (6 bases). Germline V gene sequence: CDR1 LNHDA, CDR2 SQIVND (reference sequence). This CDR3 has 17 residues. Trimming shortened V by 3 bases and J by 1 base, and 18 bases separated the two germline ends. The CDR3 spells CASSMTRQAGRNTEAFF. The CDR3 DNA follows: TGTGCCAGTAGTATGACCCGACAGGCCGGTAGGAACACTGAAGCTTTCTTT. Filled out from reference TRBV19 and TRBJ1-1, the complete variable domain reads DGGITQSPKYLFRKEGQNVTLSCEQNLNHDAMYWYRQDPGQGLRLIYYSQIVNDFQKGDIAEGYSVSREKKESFPLTVTSAQKNPTAFYLCASSMTRQAGRNTEAFFGQGTRLTVV.

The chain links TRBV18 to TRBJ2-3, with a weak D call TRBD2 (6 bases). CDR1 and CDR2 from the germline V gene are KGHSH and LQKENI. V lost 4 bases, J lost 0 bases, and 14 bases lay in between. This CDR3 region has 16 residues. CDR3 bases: TGTGCCAGCTCACGGGACGTCCGGGGGAGCACAGATACGCAGTATTTT. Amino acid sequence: CASSRDVRGSTDTQYF.

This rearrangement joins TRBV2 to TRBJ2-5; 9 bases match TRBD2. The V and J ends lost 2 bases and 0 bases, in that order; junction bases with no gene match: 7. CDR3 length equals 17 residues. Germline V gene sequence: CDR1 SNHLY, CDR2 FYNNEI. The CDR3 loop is CASSEWIAGEYQETQYF. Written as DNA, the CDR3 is TGTGCCAGCAGTGAATGGATAGCGGGAGAGTACCAAGAGACCCAGTACTTC.

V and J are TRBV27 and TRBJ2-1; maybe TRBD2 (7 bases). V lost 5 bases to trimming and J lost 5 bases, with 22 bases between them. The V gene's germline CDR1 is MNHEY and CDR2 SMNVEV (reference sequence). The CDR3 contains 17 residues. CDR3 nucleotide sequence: TGTGCCAGCAGTCCCCTGTGGGGGGGCCCCTTCGACAATGAGCAGTTCTTC. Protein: CASSPLWGGPFDNEQFF.

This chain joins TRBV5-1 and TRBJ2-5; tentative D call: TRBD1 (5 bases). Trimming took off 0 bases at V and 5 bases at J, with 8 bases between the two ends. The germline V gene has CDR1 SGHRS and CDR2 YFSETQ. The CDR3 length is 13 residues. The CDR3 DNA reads TGCGCCAGCAGCTTGGCCAAGGGGGAGACCCAGTACTTC. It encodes CASSLAKGETQYF.

CDR3 sequence: CASSDITSRRNEQFF. CDR3 bases: TGTGCCAGCAGTGACATAACTAGTAGACGGAATGAGCAGTTCTTC. The rearrangement joins TRBV9 to TRBJ2-1, with D perhaps TRBD2 (5 bases). Germline V gene lookup returns CDR1 SGDLS and CDR2 YYNGEE. This CDR3 is 15 amino acids long. V lost 5 bases and J lost 7, with 19 bases in between.

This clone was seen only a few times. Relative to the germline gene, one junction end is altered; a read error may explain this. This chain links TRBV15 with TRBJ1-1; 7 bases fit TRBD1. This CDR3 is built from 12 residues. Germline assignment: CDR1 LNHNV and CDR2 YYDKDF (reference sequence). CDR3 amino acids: CATSLMGQHRLF. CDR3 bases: TGTGCCACCAGCTTAATGGGACAGCACCGACTCTTT.

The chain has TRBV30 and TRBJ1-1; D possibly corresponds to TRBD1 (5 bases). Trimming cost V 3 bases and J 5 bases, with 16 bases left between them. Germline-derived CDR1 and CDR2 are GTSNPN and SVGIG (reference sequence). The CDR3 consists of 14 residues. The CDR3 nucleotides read TGTGCCTGGAGGACGTGGGGCCAATCAACTGAAGCTTTCTTT. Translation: CAWRTWGQSTEAFF. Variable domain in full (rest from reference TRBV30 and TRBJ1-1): SQTIHQWPATLVQPVGSPLSLECTVEGTSNPNLYWYRQAAGRGLQLLFYSVGIGQISSEVPQNLSASRPQDRQFILSSKKLLLSDSGFYLCAWRTWGQSTEAFFGQGTRLTVV.

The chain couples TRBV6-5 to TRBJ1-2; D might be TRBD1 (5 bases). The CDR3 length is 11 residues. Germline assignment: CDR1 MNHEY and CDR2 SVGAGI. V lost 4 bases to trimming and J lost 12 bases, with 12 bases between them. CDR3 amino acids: CASSFREADTF. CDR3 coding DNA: TGTGCCAGCAGTTTCAGGGAGGCGGACACCTTC.

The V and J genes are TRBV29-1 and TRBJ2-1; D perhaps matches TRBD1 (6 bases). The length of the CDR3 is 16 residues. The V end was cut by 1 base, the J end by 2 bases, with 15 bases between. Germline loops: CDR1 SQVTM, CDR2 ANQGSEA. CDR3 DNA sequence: TGCAGCGTTGAAGGAGATACAGGGTCTGCCTACAATGAGCAGTTCTTC. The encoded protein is CSVEGDTGSAYNEQFF.

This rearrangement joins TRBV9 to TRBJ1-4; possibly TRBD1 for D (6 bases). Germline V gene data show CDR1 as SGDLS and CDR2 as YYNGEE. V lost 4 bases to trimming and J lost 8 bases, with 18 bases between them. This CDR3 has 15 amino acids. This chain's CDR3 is CASSYRLGGREKLFF. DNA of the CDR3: TGTGCCAGCAGCTACCGCCTCGGGGGGCGCGAAAAACTGTTTTTT.

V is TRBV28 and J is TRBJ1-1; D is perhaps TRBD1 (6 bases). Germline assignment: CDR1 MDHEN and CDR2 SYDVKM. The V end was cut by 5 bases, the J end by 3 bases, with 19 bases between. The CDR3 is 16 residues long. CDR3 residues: CASSLDRRQGHTEAFF. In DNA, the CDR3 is TGTGCCAGCAGTCTAGATCGAAGGCAGGGGCACACTGAAGCTTTCTTT.

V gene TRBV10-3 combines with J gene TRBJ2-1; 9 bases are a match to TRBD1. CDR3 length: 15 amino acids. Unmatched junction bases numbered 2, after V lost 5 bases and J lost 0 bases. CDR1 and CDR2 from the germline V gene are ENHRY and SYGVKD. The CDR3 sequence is CAISKDRGSYNEQFF. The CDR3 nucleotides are TGTGCCATCAGTAAGGACAGGGGCTCCTACAATGAGCAGTTCTTC.

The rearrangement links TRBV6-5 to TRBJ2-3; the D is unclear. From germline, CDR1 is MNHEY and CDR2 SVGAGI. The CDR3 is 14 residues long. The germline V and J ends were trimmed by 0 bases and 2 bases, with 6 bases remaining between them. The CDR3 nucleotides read TGTGCCAGCAGTTACTCGAGAACCACAGATACGCAGTATTTT. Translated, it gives CASSYSRTTDTQYF.

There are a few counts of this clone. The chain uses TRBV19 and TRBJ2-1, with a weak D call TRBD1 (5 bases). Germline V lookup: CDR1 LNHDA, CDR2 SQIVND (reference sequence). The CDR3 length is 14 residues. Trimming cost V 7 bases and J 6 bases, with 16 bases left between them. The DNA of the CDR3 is TGTGCCAGTATGGGGCAGGGTCTTGGCAATGAGCAGTTCTTC. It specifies CASMGQGLGNEQFF.

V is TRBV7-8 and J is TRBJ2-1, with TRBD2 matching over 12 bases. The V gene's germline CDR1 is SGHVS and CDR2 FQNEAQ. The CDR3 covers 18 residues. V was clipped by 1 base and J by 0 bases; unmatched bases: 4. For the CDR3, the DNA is TGTGCCAGCAGCTTAGGGACTAGCGGGATGAGCTCCTACAATGAGCAGTTCTTC. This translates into CASSLGTSGMSSYNEQFF.

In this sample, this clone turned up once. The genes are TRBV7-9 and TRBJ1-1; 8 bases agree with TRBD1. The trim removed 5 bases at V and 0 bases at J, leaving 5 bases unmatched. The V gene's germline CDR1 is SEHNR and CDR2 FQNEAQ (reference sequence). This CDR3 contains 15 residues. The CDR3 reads CASSPLTGVNTEAFF. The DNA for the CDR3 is TGTGCCAGCAGCCCACTGACAGGGGTGAACACTGAAGCTTTCTTT. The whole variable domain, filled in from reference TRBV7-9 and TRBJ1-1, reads DTGVSQNPRHKITKRGQNVTFRCDPISEHNRLYWYRQTLGQGPEFLTYFQNEAQLEKSRLLSDRFSAERPKGSFSTLEIQRTEQGDSAMYLCASSPLTGVNTEAFFGQGTRLTVV.